Sequencing of this T cell receptor beta chain was carried out in a study of CD8 T cells in ankylosing spondylitis. Germline V gene lookup returns CDR1 LNHDA and CDR2 SQIVND (reference sequence). The CDR3 loop spans 15 amino acids. The ends lost 5 bases at V and 4 bases at J; junction bases unmatched: 8. It was by quantitative 5'-RACE with molecular barcodes that TCR beta libraries were made. Via MiXCR, TCRdb re-called the 5' RACE reads, giving one row per CDR3 protein. The sample yields roughly 40,000 distinct CDR3 sequences, roughly 11% seen once. Regarding the study as a whole: Several highly homologous variants made up a TCR beta motif, and this motif appeared characteristic of ankylosing spondylitis blood. Within matched ankylosing spondylitis synovial fluid, disease-linked clones were reportedly significantly enriched. Some motif variants were previously reported in reactive arthritis synovial fluid and blood.

This clonotype was seen a few times. The antigen is not known. Sample: blood, either unsorted or a sorted T cell fraction (not recorded which). The gene calls are TRBV19 and TRBJ2-5, with 9 bases matching TRBD1. This TCR derives from a male donor with ankylosing spondylitis or in good health (not recorded which). CDR3 nucleotide sequence: TGTGCCAGTAGTTCCCCCGGGACAGGGCGAGAGACCCAGTACTTC. Protein: CASSSPGTGRETQYF.